Described below is a single T cell receptor (beta chain) sequence and its context. This sample stems from a study of early stage breast cancer tumors. Each sample had two DNA replicates, approximately 0.52 ug blood or about 1.5 ug tissue. Profiling relied on immunoSEQ multiplex PCR, and the TCRdb table lists in-frame clones only, not all of them. The sample lists some 36,000 clones, under 80% occurring once. The sample was blood. This TCR was sampled from a person in their sixties with breast cancer.

The CDR3 DNA reads TGTGCCAGCGCCCGGACAGGAGGGGGAGAGACCCAGTACTTC. Its protein is CASARTGGGETQYF. This chain joins TRBV6-5 and TRBJ2-5; TRBD1 is a possible D gene (7 bases). V lost 8 bases to trimming and J lost 4 bases, with 17 bases between them. In germline, CDR1 is MNHEY, CDR2 SVGAGI. The CDR3 length is 14 residues.